One sample yielded the 26 T cell receptor beta chains listed below, sequenced in a study of early T cells in non-severe SARS-CoV-2 infection. TCRdb fed the 5' RACE reads into MiXCR, producing one record per CDR3 protein. This sample has about 55,000 distinct CDR3 sequences; approximately 12% occur once, and the top ten carry less than 1.5%. The sample was whole blood. The receptor source for this set is an adult who was a healthcare worker with PCR-confirmed SARS-CoV-2 infection or an uninfected control (not recorded which).

With respect to this clonotype: Possible read error: a much larger clone is one base away. The chain has TRBV7-9 and TRBJ2-7; perhaps TRBD1 as D (6 bases). This CDR3 is 13 amino acids long. In germline, CDR1 is SEHNR, CDR2 FQNEAQ (reference sequence). V was clipped by 3 bases and J by 3 bases, with 9 bases between them. CDR3 residues: CASSLTGIYEQYF. The CDR3 nucleotides are TGTGCCAGCAGCTTGACAGGTATCTACGAGCAGTACTTC.

This clonotype was counted between two and nine times. V and J are TRBV6-2 or TRBV6-3 and TRBJ2-5; 7 positions match TRBD2. The CDR3 consists of 15 residues. V shed 4 bases and J 5 bases; nucleotides not matched to a gene: 10. Germline lookup yields CDR1 MNHEY and CDR2 SVGEGT. CDR3 bases: TGTGCCAGCAGTTCAACGGCGGGGGTTGAGGAGACCCAGTACTTC. Protein sequence: CASSSTAGVEETQYF.

This clonotype occurred a few times. V gene TRBV20-1 combines with J gene TRBJ2-5; 14 bases agree with TRBD2. Trimming at V came to 2 bases and at J to 3 bases, leaving 5 bases not matched to a gene. Germline V lookup: CDR1 DFQATT, CDR2 SNEGSKA (reference sequence). CDR3 size: 16 residues. CDR3 protein: CSARRTSGGSEETQYF. CDR3 nucleotides: TGCAGTGCTAGAAGGACTAGCGGGGGGTCAGAAGAGACCCAGTACTTC.

This chain uses TRBV12-3 or TRBV12-4 with TRBJ2-1, with 7 bases lining up with TRBD2. The CDR3 is made up of 14 amino acids. With 3 bases clipped from V and 6 bases from J, the junction kept 5 bases outside the gene matches. CDR3 nucleotides: TGTGCCAGCAGTTTGACTAGCCCCTTCAATGAGCAGTTCTTC. Translating it yields CASSLTSPFNEQFF.

This clonotype showed up many times. The chain recombines TRBV20-1 with TRBJ2-5, with a weak D call TRBD2 (6 bases). CDR1 and CDR2 (germline): DFQATT, SNEGSKA (reference sequence). The CDR3 has 15 residues. Trimming shortened V by 0 bases and J by 4 bases, and 15 bases separated the two germline ends. CDR3 region: CSARDWGELRETQYF. CDR3 sequence (DNA): TGCAGTGCTAGAGATTGGGGGGAATTGAGAGAGACCCAGTACTTC.

The CDR3 DNA follows: TGTGCCAGCCGGGGCAGCCCCTATGGCTACACCTTC. Translated: CASRGSPYGYTF. V is TRBV9 and J is TRBJ1-2; perhaps TRBD1 as D (5 bases). The CDR3 is made up of 12 amino acids. CDR1 SGDLS and CDR2 YYNGEE come from the germline V gene. With 7 bases removed from V and 4 bases from J, the gap between germline ends came to 11 bases.

This clonotype showed up just a few times. CDR3 in amino acids: CSATGAQETQYF. The CDR3 DNA reads as TGCAGTGCTACCGGGGCCCAAGAGACCCAGTACTTC. The rearrangement joins TRBV20-1 to TRBJ2-5; D assignment may be TRBD1 or TRBD2 (5 bases each). Germline V gene data show CDR1 as DFQATT and CDR2 as SNEGSKA (reference sequence). CDR3 length equals 12 residues. Deletions cut 4 bases from V and 1 base from J, with 7 bases between.

This clonotype was counted at least ten times. The J gene is TRBJ1-1, the V gene TRBV7-9; D is ambiguous. CDR1 is SEHNR and CDR2 is FQNEAQ in the germline V gene (reference sequence). V gave up 5 bases and J gave up 1 base, with 8 bases separating them. This CDR3 is 13 amino acids long. The CDR3 spells CASSLEQNTEAFF. CDR3 DNA sequence: TGTGCCAGCAGCCTAGAGCAGAACACTGAAGCTTTCTTT.

V and J are TRBV30 and TRBJ1-1; tentative D call: TRBD1 (5 bases). Trimming cost V 0 bases and J 3 bases, with 14 bases left between them. This CDR3 comprises 15 residues. Germline V lookup: CDR1 GTSNPN, CDR2 SVGIG (reference sequence). CDR3 nucleotides: TGTGCCTGGAGTGTAAGCCACGGGACCTACACTGAAGCTTTCTTT. Its protein is CAWSVSHGTYTEAFF. The full variable domain, completed using reference TRBV30 and TRBJ1-1, is SQTIHQWPATLVQPVGSPLSLECTVEGTSNPNLYWYRQAAGRGLQLLFYSVGIGQISSEVPQNLSASRPQDRQFILSSKKLLLSDSGFYLCAWSVSHGTYTEAFFGQGTRLTVV.

This clonotype was recorded many times. V usage is TRBV4-3 and J usage is TRBJ1-4; the match to TRBD1 covers 7 bases. Germline V gene sequence: CDR1 LGHNA, CDR2 YSLEER. The CDR3 has 18 amino acids. The J segment lost 1 base and the V segment lost 0 bases, leaving 8 bases of the junction unmatched. The CDR3 sequence is CASSQDLPRQGTNEKLFF. CDR3 DNA: TGCGCCAGCAGCCAAGATCTCCCCCGACAGGGAACTAATGAAAAACTGTTTTTT.

The rearrangement uses TRBV7-9 and TRBJ2-5, with D hard to call. The CDR3 is 15 amino acids. Germline V gene data show CDR1 as SEHNR and CDR2 as FQNEAQ (reference sequence). Trimming removed 2 bases from V and 4 bases from J, with 14 bases in between. The CDR3 loop reads CASSLTFGRRETQYF. Written as DNA, the CDR3 is TGTGCCAGCAGCTTAACCTTCGGGCGTAGAGAGACCCAGTACTTC.

The rearrangement joins TRBV18 to TRBJ2-5; possibly TRBD2 for D (7 bases). Germline V lookup: CDR1 KGHSH, CDR2 LQKENI. This CDR3 has 19 amino acids. V was pared by 3 bases and J by 2 bases, with 25 bases between. CDR3 bases: TGTGCCAGCTCACCTACCGGGACATTCGCCGGGGGGAAACAAGAGACCCAGTACTTC. This encodes CASSPTGTFAGGKQETQYF.

The chain combines TRBV3-1 with TRBJ2-1; D is uncertain. Trimming took off 0 bases at V and 4 bases at J, with 7 bases between the two ends. The CDR3 sequence is 14 residues long. Germline CDR1 and CDR2: LGHDT and YNNKEL (reference sequence). The CDR3 DNA reads as TGTGCCAGCAGCCAAGAAGGCCTTTACAATGAGCAGTTCTTC. This translates into CASSQEGLYNEQFF.

A few counts support this clonotype. V usage is TRBV12-3 or TRBV12-4 and J usage is TRBJ1-4, with D possibly TRBD1 on 6 matching bases. This CDR3 spans 16 amino acids. V lost 3 bases to trimming and J lost 4 bases, with 15 bases between them. The CDR3 DNA is TGTGCCAGCAGTTTCGGGGGCCGGGCGAGTAATGAAAAACTGTTTTTT. It specifies CASSFGGRASNEKLFF.

This clonotype was found a few times. The DNA for the CDR3 is TGCGCCAGCAGCCAAGATTCTAGCGGGGGCGGAGGCGGGGAGCTGTTTTTT. Protein product: CASSQDSSGGGGGELFF. This chain joins TRBV4-3 and TRBJ2-2; 10 bases are a match to TRBD2. The CDR3 sequence is 17 residues long. Germline V gene lookup returns CDR1 LGHNA and CDR2 YSLEER. Trimming removed 0 bases from V and 7 bases from J; junction bases left unmatched: 8.

This clonotype was counted a few times. The rearrangement joins TRBV11-2 to TRBJ2-7, with D perhaps matching TRBD2 (5 bases). Germline values: CDR1 SGHAT, CDR2 FQNNGV. V was trimmed by 7 bases and J by 6 bases, leaving 16 bases between them. This CDR3 is 13 amino acids long. The CDR3: CASTLLGAGEQYF. DNA for the CDR3: TGTGCCAGCACCCTCCTGGGAGCCGGCGAGCAGTACTTC.

A few counts support this clonotype. CDR3 nucleotides: TGCGCCAGCAGCCAAGATTCGCCTCGGACTGGAAATAATTCACCCCTCCACTTT. Amino acids: CASSQDSPRTGNNSPLHF. The chain joins TRBV4-1 to TRBJ1-6; D ambiguous. Per germline, CDR1 MGHRA and CDR2 YSYEKL. V was trimmed by 0 bases and J by 5 bases, leaving 17 bases between them. The CDR3 has 18 residues.

The chain is built from TRBV5-1 and TRBJ1-4, with D tentatively TRBD1 (5 bases). Germline CDR1 reads SGHRS; CDR2 reads YFSETQ. V lost 0 bases to trimming and J lost 7 bases, with 13 bases between them. This CDR3 contains 15 residues. The CDR3 loop reads CASSLAFTGGEKLFF. The CDR3 coding sequence is TGCGCCAGCAGCTTGGCTTTTACTGGGGGTGAAAAACTGTTTTTT.

This clonotype was recorded a few times. Sequence at one end of the junction differs from germline and may be a read error. CDR3 nucleotide sequence: TGTGCTAGCAGCTTATGGAATCAGCCCCAGCATTTT. This translates into CASSLWNQPQHF. This chain links TRBV7-7 with TRBJ1-5; D remains unclear. There are 12 residues in the CDR3. Per germline, CDR1 SSHAT and CDR2 FNYEAQ (reference sequence).

This rearrangement joins TRBV7-6 to TRBJ2-3; the match to TRBD2 covers 8 bases. After removal of 6 bases from V and 1 base from J, the junction contained 0 bases not matched to a gene. Germline V gene data show CDR1 as SGHVS and CDR2 as FNYEAQ. This CDR3 contains 13 residues. Written as DNA, the CDR3 is TGTGCCAGCAGAGCGGGGGGCACAGATACGCAGTATTTT. This gives the protein CASRAGGTDTQYF.

This clonotype came up a few times. The J gene is TRBJ1-5, the V gene TRBV20-1; 9 nucleotides line up with TRBD1. The germline V gene encodes CDR1 DFQATT and CDR2 SNEGSKA (reference sequence). With V trimmed by 2 bases and J by 3 bases, 8 bases remained unmatched. The length of the CDR3 is 16 residues. CDR3 sequence: CSARMADRGDNQPQHF. Here the CDR3 DNA reads TGCAGTGCTAGAATGGCCGACAGGGGGGACAATCAGCCCCAGCATTTT.

This clonotype was observed a few times. In nucleotides, the CDR3 is TGTGCCATCAGTGAGCCAGGAAAGGGACAGGGGGCGTGGGAGCAGTTCTTC. Translating gives CAISEPGKGQGAWEQFF. The chain joins TRBV10-3 to TRBJ2-1; TRBD1 matches 12 bases. V shed 2 bases and J 10 bases; nucleotides not matched to a gene: 12. Germline V lookup: CDR1 ENHRY, CDR2 SYGVKD. The CDR3 contains 17 residues.

This clonotype was seen at least ten times. The genes are TRBV12-5 and TRBJ2-2; unclear D gene. The CDR3 runs 11 residues. V was clipped by 3 bases and J by 7 bases, with 3 bases between them. Germline V gene data show CDR1 as LGHNT and CDR2 as FRNRAP. The chain's CDR3 is CASGLYGELFF. CDR3 DNA sequence: TGTGCTAGTGGTTTATACGGGGAGCTGTTTTTT.

This clonotype appeared a few times. The V gene is TRBV20-1, the J gene TRBJ1-5, with 9 bases lining up with TRBD1. Trimming took 3 bases from V and 1 from J; bases not matched to a gene: 7. Germline-derived CDR1 and CDR2 are DFQATT and SNEGSKA (reference sequence). The CDR3 consists of 16 residues. Written as DNA, the CDR3 is TGCAGTGCTAGGGACAGGGGAATAGGGAGCAATCAGCCCCAGCATTTT. Protein sequence: CSARDRGIGSNQPQHF.

This clonotype was seen many times. The chain recombines TRBV18 with TRBJ1-1; TRBD1 agrees at 7 bases. The junction had 1 base not matched to a gene; V was cut back by 3 bases and J by 0 bases. The germline V gene encodes CDR1 KGHSH and CDR2 LQKENI. The CDR3 has 14 residues. The CDR3 bases are TGTGCCAGCTCACCGGGACAGATGAACACTGAAGCTTTCTTT. This gives the protein CASSPGQMNTEAFF.

This clonotype has only a few counts. This chain joins TRBV7-6 and TRBJ2-5; D is ambiguous. CDR3 length equals 15 residues. Trimming stripped 4 bases from V and 0 bases from J, with 12 bases between. Germline values: CDR1 SGHVS, CDR2 FNYEAQ. The CDR3 reads CASSSTFSNQETQYF. In nucleotides, the CDR3 is TGTGCCAGCAGCTCCACCTTCTCTAACCAAGAGACCCAGTACTTC.